The source of this T cell receptor (beta chain) is a study of Tregs in tolerant kidney transplant recipients (dated by TCRdb to between 2018 and 2021). Regarding the complete study: Transplants used related donors with nonmyeloablative bone marrow transplantation; mixed chimerism was transient in the human trials. The study used TCRbeta sequencing to identify donor-specific regulatory T cells before combined kidney and bone marrow transplantation, then tracked those cells after transplant.

For TCRbeta CDR3 sequencing, genomic DNA from the sorted cells was extracted using the QIAGEN DNeasy Blood and Tissue Kit. High-throughput TCRbeta CDR3 sequencing was carried out commercially through immunoSEQ, with PCR amplification with bias correction and internal controls included. The study's processing was this. A unique productive TCRbeta sequence was defined by the CDR3 nucleotide sequence when primers matched, and otherwise by the CDR3 amino acid sequence together with the Vbeta and Jbeta genes. As a correction for sorting error, sequences shared between sorted populations at a frequency ratio of 2:1 or less were discarded, and the remaining shared sequences were assigned to the higher population. A sequence was defined as donor-reactive if the sequence was expanded at least 5-fold in CFSE-low cells compared with unstimulated cells and had a frequency of at least 0.01% in CFSE-low cells. Jensen-Shannon divergence, calculated on the top 100 TCRbeta sequences ranked by frequency, was used to quantify repertoire divergence. When a sample had multiple sequencing runs, each run was corrected for sorting error separately and the runs were then pooled. The source is immuneACCESS, and TCRdb retained only in-frame sequences with V and J called. Part of the clones is not carried over; for the studies checked, unresolved V genes explain less than half of this, and the remainder is unexplained. Clone size and V and J calls were adopted from that table, with D and trimming inferred from the DNA. This sample comprises 50,000 to 75,000 clones, 80% to 90% of them detected only once. The ten top clones hold around 2.3% of the sample.

Results the study describes overall, beyond this receptor: In tolerant patients, donor-specific Tregs expanded more than Tregs overall, which suggests antigen-driven rather than nonspecific expansion. Biological reproducibility was not directly assessed, although technical replication error appeared to be minimal. Because the study included only a small number of patients, the results must be confirmed in larger populations and under other immunosuppression protocols. For some patients, the PCR primers changed as time went on, which meant samples from those patients could not be compared with one another at the nucleotide level. Expanding Tregs with activated donor B cells appeared to identify the most biologically relevant and donor-specific TCRbeta repertoire.

Concerning this clone itself: No antigen is known for it. No much larger clonotype is one base removed from it; base qualities were not supplied.

CDR1 and CDR2, per the germline V gene, are SGHAT and FQNNGV. Relative to germline, V is 0 bases shorter and J is 6 bases shorter, with 16 bases between their ends. Measured from the cysteine to the phenylalanine, the CDR3 is 16 residues long. Here the CDR3 DNA is all that survives: 48 bases in frame from base 1. Interpreted using the paper, the time point label stands for: blood sample drawn before combined kidney and bone marrow transplant. Thawed PBMCs were FACS-sorted into unstimulated Tregs (CD4+CD25+CD127-), CD4+ non-Tregs (CD4+CD25-), CD4 cells and CD8 cells. Prior to Treg sorting, thawed PBMCs were rested overnight at 37 degrees C with around 190 IU/ml IL-2. The patients were a handful of recipients of combined kidney and bone marrow transplants from the ITN036ST trial, and samples were available only for these trial subjects. Healthy control blood was separated into PBMCs by Ficoll density gradient and cryopreserved, and patient PBMCs were collected both before and after transplant.

This sequence uses TRBV11-2 and TRBJ2-3, with the D gene too uncertain to name. The clonotype originates from a human donor who received a combined kidney and bone marrow transplant. The input for sequencing was Tregs from blood, taken before the transplant. The sequenced DNA is TGTGCCAGCAGCTTAGAAGGTTGGGGATTAGTGGATACGCAGTATTTT. This gives the protein CASSLEGWGLVDTQYF.